The subject of this entry is one T cell receptor (beta chain). Its antigen remains unidentified. Using immunoSEQ multiplex PCR, the repertoire was profiled, and TCRdb retains in-frame clones only, with some absent. In the table there are roughly 150,000 clones, around 90% of which are singletons. This entry comes from a study of T cell responses to AZD1222 COVID-19 vaccine. General study results and limits: Clonal diversity was possibly underestimated, and the donors were mostly white British, with more females. Nearly half of spike-specific TCRs reportedly target unmutated variant regions. Along spike, vaccine-associated CD4 TCRs were found throughout, with dominance at 160-218 and 743-854. Baseline testing showed seropositivity in only 6 or 7 AZD1222 recipients.

V lost 10 bases and J lost 0, with 15 bases in between. CDR1 and CDR2 from the germline V gene are MNHEY and SMNVEV (reference sequence). The CDR3 contains 14 residues. The TCR sequence derives from an adult who received the AZD1222 COVID-19 vaccine. The chain couples TRBV27 to TRBJ1-2; D gene uncertain. The input for sequencing was peripheral blood, taken 28 days after the second AZD1222 dose. The CDR3 is CATALRTPNYGYTF. The CDR3 DNA reads TGTGCCACCGCCCTGAGGACTCCTAACTATGGCTACACCTTC.